Below, 21 T cell receptor beta chains from the same sample are listed, as sequenced in a study of blood T cell repertoires in COVID-19 (TCRdb year 2020). The receptor library was made with the immunoSEQ multiplex PCR assay. What TCRdb holds here is the immuneACCESS table cut down to in-frame rearrangements. Part of the clones is not present; checked against another copy, under half of the missing clones reflect an unresolved V gene, and the others are unexplained. For this sample there are 100,000 or so clones; approximately 90% appear just once. The ten largest clones take up 0.97% of the sample. Sequencing was carried out using peripheral blood. These receptors came from a man aged 60 to 75 with acute or convalescent COVID-19.

The J gene is TRBJ2-3, the V gene TRBV19, with D possibly TRBD2 on 6 matching bases. CDR3 length equals 18 residues. Germline CDR1 and CDR2: LNHDA and SQIVND (reference sequence). Trimming left V 6 bases short and J 4 bases short, with 26 bases between. The CDR3 DNA follows: TGTGCCAGTAGCCCCCTCCCGGGGACTCATAGTAGCGCAGATACGCAGTATTTT. Its protein is CASSPLPGTHSSADTQYF.

The CDR3 here is CASGSWTGDNEQFF. The CDR3 DNA follows: TGTGCCAGCGGATCCTGGACAGGGGACAATGAGCAGTTCTTC. The chain uses TRBV6-5 and TRBJ2-1; TRBD1 aligns across 9 bases. The trim removed 8 bases at V and 5 bases at J, leaving 7 bases unmatched. Germline V gene lookup returns CDR1 MNHEY and CDR2 SVGAGI. The CDR3 length is 14 residues.

The chain couples TRBV19 to TRBJ1-1, with a tentative D call TRBD1 (5 bases). The germline V gene encodes CDR1 LNHDA and CDR2 SQIVND (reference sequence). The CDR3 contains 14 residues. V was shortened by 6 bases and J by 7 bases, with 18 bases between the two germline ends. CDR3 in DNA: TGTGCCAGTAGGGAGGGGTCCAGGGTTAATGAAGCTTTCTTT. Amino acid sequence: CASREGSRVNEAFF.

The V call is TRBV12-3 or TRBV12-4, the J call TRBJ1-1; D not certain. Trimming took 2 bases from V and 1 from J, leaving 5 bases between them. The CDR3 is 13 amino acids. The CDR3 spells CASSLTANTEAFF. DNA of the CDR3: TGTGCCAGCAGTTTAACAGCGAACACTGAAGCTTTCTTT.

The chain is built from TRBV3-1 (or the pseudogene TRBV3-2) and TRBJ2-3, with D hard to call. The V gene lost 2 bases and the J gene lost 0 bases, with 6 bases spanning the gap. CDR1 and CDR2 from the germline V gene are LGHDT and YNNKEL (reference sequence). The CDR3 extends over 14 amino acids. The CDR3 coding sequence is TGTGCCAGCAGCCAAATCCGTAGCACAGATACGCAGTATTTT. Its protein product is CASSQIRSTDTQYF.

This chain connects TRBV28 to TRBJ2-1; D is perhaps TRBD1 (5 bases). Germline V gene lookup returns CDR1 MDHEN and CDR2 SYDVKM. The CDR3 runs to 14 residues. Trimming removed 1 base at V and 3 bases at J, with 7 bases between. In nucleotides, the CDR3 is TGTGCCAGCAGTTTATCAGGGTTCTACAATGAGCAGTTCTTC. The encoded protein is CASSLSGFYNEQFF.

The chain has TRBV5-1 and TRBJ2-5; tentatively, D is TRBD1 (5 bases). This CDR3 is 14 amino acids long. CDR1 is SGHRS and CDR2 is YFSETQ in the germline V gene. V was trimmed by 4 bases and J by 1 base, leaving 11 bases between them. The CDR3 nucleotides are TGCGCCAGCAGCGACGACAGCTTCCAAGAGACCCAGTACTTC. It translates to CASSDDSFQETQYF. Full variable domain (missing parts from reference TRBV5-1 and TRBJ2-5): KAGVTQTPRYLIKTRGQQVTLSCSPISGHRSVSWYQQTPGQGLQFLFEYFSETQRNKGNFPGRFSGRQFSNSRSEMNVSTLELGDSALYLCASSDDSFQETQYFGPGTRLLVL.

The V call is TRBV29-1, the J call TRBJ2-3; 8 bases agree with TRBD2. Germline values: CDR1 SQVTM, CDR2 ANQGSEA. The CDR3 spans 17 residues. Losses at the gene ends were 4 bases for V and 4 bases for J; bases not matched to a gene: 16. Here the CDR3 DNA reads TGCAGCGTTGGTAGATTTACCCTAAGCGGGAGAGCAGATACGCAGTATTTT. Amino acid sequence: CSVGRFTLSGRADTQYF.

This sequence joins TRBV3-1 (or the pseudogene TRBV3-2) and TRBJ2-3; perhaps TRBD2 as D (6 bases). Between the trimmed V and J ends, which lost 4 bases and 6 bases, there was a span of 11 bases. Germline CDR1 and CDR2: LGHDT and YNNKEL (reference sequence). The CDR3 sequence is 13 residues long. Here the CDR3 DNA reads TGTGCCAGCAGCCTTATCAGCGGGGATACGCAGTATTTT. This codes for CASSLISGDTQYF.

This chain links TRBV2 with TRBJ2-7, with TRBD2 matching over 10 bases. Germline V gene data show CDR1 as SNHLY and CDR2 as FYNNEI. Trimming took 6 bases from V and 9 from J; bases not matched to a gene: 14. The CDR3 loop spans 15 amino acids. As DNA, the CDR3 is TGTGCCAGCAGCCCTCGGGGCAGCGGGAGGGCCACGCAGTACTTC. Translated: CASSPRGSGRATQYF.

The V and J genes are TRBV11-1 and TRBJ2-5; 7 bases line up with TRBD2. The V gene end was trimmed by 5 bases and the J gene end by 4 bases; junction bases not matched to a gene: 7. There are 14 residues in the CDR3. Germline loops: CDR1 SGHAT, CDR2 FQDESV (reference sequence). CDR3: CASSAGLVGETQYF. CDR3 DNA: TGTGCCAGCAGCGCCGGACTAGTAGGAGAGACCCAGTACTTC.

The chain uses TRBV28 and TRBJ1-5, with D perhaps TRBD1 (6 bases). The CDR3 contains 17 residues. Trimming stripped 2 bases from V and 2 bases from J, with 16 bases between. The germline gives CDR1 MDHEN, CDR2 SYDVKM. In nucleotides, the CDR3 is TGTGCCAGCAGTTTACTCGGGGGGCGAATCGGCAATCAGCCCCAGCATTTT. The encoded protein is CASSLLGGRIGNQPQHF.

V and J are TRBV19 and TRBJ1-1; 8 bases line up with TRBD1. Germline V CDR1 and CDR2: LNHDA, SQIVND (reference sequence). Trimming at V came to 4 bases and at J to 8 bases, leaving 12 bases not matched to a gene. This CDR3 contains 15 residues. The CDR3 bases are TGTGCCAGTAGTACCTTGGACAGGGCGACCGTGGAAGCTTTCTTT. It yields the protein CASSTLDRATVEAFF.

The J gene is TRBJ2-2, the V gene TRBV10-3; a possible D gene is TRBD2 (5 bases). CDR1 is ENHRY, CDR2 SYGVKD, per germline. V lost 4 bases and J lost 0, with 9 bases in between. This CDR3 spans 15 amino acids. The chain's CDR3 is CAISATRPNTGELFF. DNA of the CDR3: TGTGCCATCAGTGCTACTAGGCCGAACACCGGGGAGCTGTTTTTT.

V usage is TRBV7-3 and J usage is TRBJ2-1, with 15 bases lining up with TRBD2. Trimming at V came to 4 bases and at J to 9 bases, leaving 4 bases not matched to a gene. CDR3 size: 15 residues. Germline lookup yields CDR1 SGHTA and CDR2 FQGTGA. The CDR3 spells CASSWTSGRASEQFF. The DNA for the CDR3 is TGTGCCAGCAGCTGGACTAGCGGGAGGGCCAGTGAGCAGTTCTTC.

The V and J genes are TRBV5-4 and TRBJ1-1; D possibly corresponds to TRBD1 (5 bases). Germline V CDR1 and CDR2: SGHNT, YYREEE (reference sequence). There are 14 residues in the CDR3. V lost 1 base, J lost 1 base, and 8 bases lay in between. Here the CDR3 reads CASSLRRGNTEAFF. The DNA of the CDR3 is TGTGCCAGCAGCTTGAGGAGGGGGAACACTGAAGCTTTCTTT.

J is TRBJ2-3 and V is TRBV29-1, with D tentatively TRBD2 (6 bases). V lost 7 bases and J 5 bases, leaving 16 bases between the germline ends. Germline assignment: CDR1 SQVTM and CDR2 ANQGSEA. The CDR3 extends over 13 amino acids. CDR3 sequence (DNA): TGCAGCGCTACCGGGACTCAGGTAGATACGCAGTATTTT. Translated, it gives CSATGTQVDTQYF.

The chain couples TRBV29-1 to TRBJ1-2; 11 bases fit TRBD1. CDR1 and CDR2 from the germline V gene are SQVTM and ANQGSEA. J lost 2 bases, V lost 4 bases, and 3 bases had no gene match. The CDR3 consists of 14 residues. The CDR3 spells CSVVGDRGNYGYTF. CDR3 bases: TGCAGCGTTGTAGGGGACAGGGGGAACTATGGCTACACCTTC.

The gene calls are TRBV14 and TRBJ2-1; the match to TRBD2 covers 12 bases. Trimming cost V 3 bases and J 15 bases; bases outside gene matches: 15. The germline V gene encodes CDR1 SGHDN and CDR2 FVKESK. This CDR3 comprises 16 residues. CDR3 sequence (DNA): TGTGCCAGCAGCCACCGACTAGCGGGAGATTCCCTTCAAGCGTTCTTC. Protein: CASSHRLAGDSLQAFF.

The DNA of the CDR3 is TGTGCCAGCAGCCACCTCCGGCGGCTAGCGGGAGGCTATGAGCAGTTCTTC. Residues: CASSHLRRLAGGYEQFF. The gene calls are TRBV3-1 (or the pseudogene TRBV3-2) and TRBJ2-1; 11 bases agree with TRBD2. Germline lookup yields CDR1 LGHDT and CDR2 YNNKEL (reference sequence). There are 17 residues in the CDR3. The J segment lost 8 bases and the V segment lost 3 bases, leaving 12 bases of the junction unmatched.

V usage is TRBV6-4 and J usage is TRBJ2-1; 8 nucleotides agree with TRBD2. This CDR3 contains 13 residues. Trimming at V came to 2 bases and at J to 6 bases, leaving 0 bases not matched to a gene. Looked up from germline, CDR1 is MRHNA and CDR2 is SNTAGT. The CDR3 bases are TGTGCCAGCAGTGACGGGACTAGCAATGAGCAGTTCTTC. It codes for CASSDGTSNEQFF.